Each of the 20 T cell receptor beta chains below was sequenced from the same sample in a study of T cell repertoires in cytomegalovirus infection. TCRdb itself ran the reads through MiXCR, one entry per CDR3 protein. The data hold 370,000 or so distinct CDR3 sequences, with about 34% observed a single time. Their target antigens are unknown. The specimen comprised cultured PBMCs, sampled from culture after CMV antigen stimulation. The origin of the receptors is a human donor in good health (CMV status not recorded). Some clones in this sample may be carry-over from other donors' samples.

The table lists this clonotype with many counts. V usage is TRBV12-5 and J usage is TRBJ2-1; TRBD1 agrees at 7 bases. This CDR3 is built from 15 residues. Germline-derived CDR1 and CDR2 are LGHNT and FRNRAP. The J segment lost 7 bases and the V segment lost 6 bases, leaving 12 bases of the junction unmatched. The chain's CDR3 is CASGPTGVRWNEQFF. The CDR3 DNA is TGTGCTAGTGGCCCCACAGGGGTTCGATGGAATGAGCAGTTCTTC.

This clonotype was found a few times. The rearrangement joins TRBV6-2 or TRBV6-3 to TRBJ2-3; possible D gene TRBD2, 5 bases. Trimming removed 2 bases at V and 4 bases at J, with 19 bases between. This CDR3 has 17 residues. Germline V gives CDR1 MNHEY, CDR2 SVGEGT. The CDR3 DNA is TGTGCCAGCAGTTACCTGAGGCCCCCGGGAATTCCAGATACGCAGTATTTT. As protein: CASSYLRPPGIPDTQYF.

V gene TRBV12-3 or TRBV12-4 combines with J gene TRBJ2-1; D might be TRBD1 (5 bases). The V and J ends lost 1 base and 3 bases respectively, with 16 bases between them. CDR3 length: 17 residues. Written as DNA, the CDR3 is TGTGCCAGCAGTTTAGACGCCAGGGTGATTCTCTACAATGAGCAGTTCTTC. This codes for CASSLDARVILYNEQFF.

The chain combines TRBV7-2 with TRBJ1-1; TRBD1 matches at 12 bases. The CDR3 totals 17 residues. The trim removed 5 bases at V and 4 bases at J, leaving 11 bases unmatched. Germline CDR1 is SGHTA and CDR2 is FQGNSA. CDR3 DNA sequence: TGTGCCAGCAGCCCCGGGACAGGGGGCCTCGTCGGCACTGAAGCTTTCTTT. It specifies CASSPGTGGLVGTEAFF.

This chain connects TRBV12-3 or TRBV12-4 to TRBJ1-1; unclear D gene. The CDR3 is 14 residues long. Deletions cut 6 bases from V and 1 base from J, with 12 bases between. CDR3 in amino acids: CASSLVSANTEAFF. CDR3 DNA sequence: TGTGCCAGCAGCCTTGTATCAGCGAACACTGAAGCTTTCTTT.

This sequence joins TRBV25-1 and TRBJ2-4, with D possibly TRBD2 on 5 matching bases. The CDR3 spans 12 residues. V lost 2 bases and J lost 8, with 7 bases in between. Germline lookup yields CDR1 MGHDK and CDR2 SYGVNS. CDR3 bases: TGTGCCAGCAGTGAACCCGGGGACATTCAGTACTTC. Translating it yields CASSEPGDIQYF.

Only a few counts were recorded for this clonotype. J is TRBJ2-7 and V is TRBV19; no clear D. The CDR3 length is 13 residues. The germline V gene encodes CDR1 LNHDA and CDR2 SQIVND (reference sequence). V shed 8 bases and J shed 5 bases, with 16 bases lying between them. CDR3 residues: CASAASLMDEQYF. CDR3 DNA sequence: TGTGCCAGTGCAGCTAGTTTAATGGACGAGCAGTACTTC.

The rearrangement joins TRBV10-2 to TRBJ2-7; maybe TRBD2 (5 bases). Per germline, CDR1 WSHSY and CDR2 SAAADI. Trimming removed 3 bases from V and 1 base from J, with 10 bases in between. The CDR3 contains 14 residues. CDR3 in amino acids: CASSDLASSYEQYF. The CDR3 coding sequence is TGCGCCAGCAGTGATCTAGCTTCTTCCTACGAGCAGTACTTC.

J is TRBJ2-3 and V is TRBV7-8, with D unresolved. Deletions cut 1 base from V and 0 bases from J, with 5 bases between. CDR1 is SGHVS, CDR2 FQNEAQ, per germline. The CDR3 runs 14 residues. The CDR3 sequence is CASSLVWSTDTQYF. DNA of the CDR3: TGTGCCAGCAGCTTAGTCTGGAGCACAGATACGCAGTATTTT.

The chain employs TRBV10-2 and TRBJ2-2; the match to TRBD2 covers 9 bases. Per the germline V gene, CDR1 is WSHSY and CDR2 is SAAADI. The CDR3 spans 16 residues. V was pared by 5 bases and J by 2 bases, with 6 bases of the junction left unmatched. CDR3 sequence (DNA): TGCGCCAGCAGTCCTACCGGGACTAGCAACACCGGGGAGCTGTTTTTT. Encoded protein: CASSPTGTSNTGELFF.

The V gene is TRBV4-1, the J gene TRBJ1-2, with TRBD1 as a possible D gene (5 bases). Germline V lookup: CDR1 MGHRA, CDR2 YSYEKL. This CDR3 contains 16 residues. V was clipped by 1 base and J by 4 bases, with 16 bases between them. The CDR3 coding sequence is TGCGCCAGCAGCCAAGTGCCCGTACAGGACCGCTATGGCTACACCTTC. Translated, it gives CASSQVPVQDRYGYTF.

The chain couples TRBV29-1 to TRBJ2-7, with TRBD2 matching over 7 bases. With 4 bases clipped from V and 3 bases from J, the junction kept 6 bases outside the gene matches. Germline CDR1 and CDR2: SQVTM and ANQGSEA. CDR3 length equals 13 residues. CDR3 loop: CSVAAGVGYEQYF. The CDR3, as DNA: TGCAGCGTTGCTGCGGGAGTCGGCTACGAGCAGTACTTC.

This clonotype was seen only a few times. The V call is TRBV6-4, the J call TRBJ2-1, with TRBD1 matching 11 bases. Germline V gene lookup returns CDR1 MRHNA and CDR2 SNTAGT. Losses at the gene ends were 2 bases for V and 6 bases for J; bases not matched to a gene: 0. There are 14 residues in the CDR3. The CDR3 region is CASSDGTGGNEQFF. The CDR3 coding sequence is TGTGCCAGCAGTGACGGGACAGGGGGCAATGAGCAGTTCTTC.

The sample holds a few counts of this clonotype. CDR3 nucleotides: TGTGGTTGGGGCTCTGGGGCCAACGTCCTGACTTTC. This gives the protein CGWGSGANVLTF. This chain links TRBV7-2 with TRBJ2-6; no reliable D call. This CDR3 comprises 12 residues. CDR1 is SGHTA, CDR2 FQGNSA, per germline.

The J gene is TRBJ2-3, the V gene TRBV28, with TRBD2 matching 9 bases. Germline loops: CDR1 MDHEN, CDR2 SYDVKM. V shed 6 bases and J 5 bases; nucleotides not matched to a gene: 9. CDR3 length: 15 amino acids. The CDR3 is CASSFIAGVRDTQYF. The CDR3 coding sequence is TGTGCCAGCAGCTTCATAGCGGGAGTTAGAGATACGCAGTATTTT.

This rearrangement joins TRBV7-9 to TRBJ1-5; tentative D call: TRBD1 (5 bases). The germline V gene encodes CDR1 SEHNR and CDR2 FQNEAQ (reference sequence). V dropped 1 base and J dropped 8 bases, with 15 bases sitting between them. The CDR3 consists of 15 residues. CDR3 sequence: CASSLGESFREPQHF. The CDR3 DNA reads as TGTGCCAGCAGCTTAGGGGAATCGTTCAGGGAGCCCCAGCATTTT.

The chain has TRBV18 and TRBJ2-1, with D possibly being TRBD1 (7 bases). The CDR3 extends over 16 amino acids. Germline CDR1 reads KGHSH; CDR2 reads LQKENI. Trimming removed 6 bases at V and 0 bases at J, with 15 bases between. CDR3: CASSSDREVSYNEQFF. DNA of the CDR3: TGTGCCAGCTCGTCAGACAGGGAGGTCTCCTACAATGAGCAGTTCTTC. The variable domain in full, with the rest retrieved from reference TRBV18 and TRBJ2-1, is NAGVMQNPRHLVRRRGQEARLRCSPMKGHSHVYWYRQLPEEGLKFMVYLQKENIIDESGMPKERFSAEFPKEGPSILRIQQVVRGDSAAYFCASSSDREVSYNEQFFGPGTRLTVL.

This sequence joins TRBV10-3 and TRBJ2-4; D might be TRBD1 (5 bases). The germline gives CDR1 ENHRY, CDR2 SYGVKD. V dropped 2 bases and J dropped 3 bases, with 14 bases sitting between them. The CDR3 runs to 16 residues. The CDR3 bases are TGTGCCATCAGTGAGGACAGTCGGTTGGGCAAAAACATTCAGTACTTC. It encodes CAISEDSRLGKNIQYF.

The rearrangement links TRBV5-1 to TRBJ1-1; 8 bases match TRBD1. From germline, CDR1 is SGHRS and CDR2 YFSETQ. J lost 1 base, V lost 0 bases, and 5 bases had no gene match. The CDR3 extends over 16 amino acids. In DNA, the CDR3 is TGCGCCAGCAGCTTGGCCAGGGGGCAGAGGAACACTGAAGCTTTCTTT. Encoded protein: CASSLARGQRNTEAFF. Drawing the rest from reference TRBV5-1 and TRBJ1-1, the complete variable domain is KAGVTQTPRYLIKTRGQQVTLSCSPISGHRSVSWYQQTPGQGLQFLFEYFSETQRNKGNFPGRFSGRQFSNSRSEMNVSTLELGDSALYLCASSLARGQRNTEAFFGQGTRLTVV.

This sequence joins TRBV27 and TRBJ2-7; 8 nucleotides align to TRBD1. V shed 3 bases, J shed 0 bases, and the junction held 7 bases outside the gene matches. This CDR3 has 16 amino acids. From germline, CDR1 is MNHEY and CDR2 SMNVEV (reference sequence). CDR3 amino acids: CASSFSPGQVSYEQYF. The DNA of the CDR3 is TGTGCCAGCAGTTTCTCCCCGGGACAGGTCTCCTACGAGCAGTACTTC.